This record looks at one T cell receptor (beta chain) sequence and its context. This specimen comes from a study of T cells after yellow fever vaccination. CDR1 is LNHDA and CDR2 is SQIVND in the germline V gene (reference sequence). The ends were cut back, 1 base at V and 6 bases at J, with 9 bases in the middle. The CDR3 is 13 residues long. TCRdb re-derived calls from the 5' RACE reads in MiXCR, one entry per CDR3 protein. The table has 200,000 to 300,000 distinct CDR3 sequences, 6.9% seen once; the top ten hold approximately 0.87%. The sample consisted of CD4+ T cells sorted from PBMCs, taken 15 days after the yellow fever booster vaccination. The V gene is TRBV19, the J gene TRBJ1-1; D gene uncertain. The clonotype was recovered from a man aged 25 to 45 who received the YFV17D yellow fever vaccine. The CDR3 DNA reads TGTGCCAGTAGTATAGCGGATATGGCTGAAGCTTTCTTT. It translates to CASSIADMAEAFF.